The 5 T cell receptor beta chains given below trace back to one sample, sequenced in a study of control samples from healthy donors and cancer patients. Profiling relied on immunoSEQ multiplex PCR, and the TCRdb table lists in-frame clones only, not all of them. The sample shows about 180,000 clones, approximately 94% of them seen only once. The specimen sequenced was blood. The receptor set was obtained from a man between 25 and 39 years old in good health.

V and J are TRBV5-8 and TRBJ2-2; D is undetermined. The CDR3 is 15 residues long. CDR1 and CDR2 from the germline V gene are SGHTS and YDEGEE. V was clipped by 3 bases and J by 7 bases, with 16 bases between them. The CDR3 reads CASSSRRPVGGELFF. CDR3 nucleotide sequence: TGTGCCAGCAGCTCCAGACGCCCCGTGGGCGGGGAGCTGTTTTTT.

This clone has just one count. The CDR3: CASSRDRGNEQYF. The CDR3 coding sequence is TGTGCCAGCAGTCGCGACAGGGGCAACGAGCAGTACTTC. This chain uses TRBV6-5 with TRBJ2-7; TRBD1 matches at 8 bases. Germline CDR1 is MNHEY and CDR2 is SVGAGI. V lost 5 bases and J lost 5; bases outside the gene matches: 5. CDR3 size: 13 residues.

The CDR3 region has the DNA TGTGCCAGCAGTTTAGGATTGGTGTGGGCTTTCTTT. Protein: CASSLGLVWAFF. V usage is TRBV12-3 or TRBV12-4 and J usage is TRBJ1-1; D gene ambiguous. V lost 1 base and J 11 bases, leaving 11 bases between the germline ends. The CDR3 covers 12 residues.

The chain links TRBV25-1 to TRBJ2-3, with TRBD1 identical over 7 bases. This CDR3 is built from 15 residues. Germline-derived CDR1 and CDR2 are MGHDK and SYGVNS. J lost 8 bases, V lost 0 bases, and 8 bases had no gene match. The CDR3 loop reads CASSEYLRQGGTQYF. CDR3 nucleotide sequence: TGTGCCAGCAGTGAATACCTCCGACAGGGTGGTACGCAGTATTTT.

The chain combines TRBV4-2 with TRBJ2-5; D perhaps matches TRBD2 (6 bases). The CDR3 spans 13 residues. CDR1 LGHNA and CDR2 YNFKEQ come from the germline V gene. Between the trimmed V and J ends, which lost 3 bases and 1 base, there was a span of 6 bases. In DNA form, the CDR3 reads TGTGCCAGCAGCCAGACTAGCCAAGAGACCCAGTACTTC. This sequence encodes CASSQTSQETQYF.